This T cell receptor (beta chain) was sequenced for a study of T-cell reconstitution after alpha-beta-depleted transplantation in children. The CDR3 length is 16 residues. The ends lost 7 bases at V and 5 bases at J; junction bases unmatched: 14. Using unique molecular identifiers, the investigators prepared the TCRbeta library. Via MiXCR, TCRdb re-called the PCR reads, giving one row per CDR3 protein. Among 250,000 to 350,000 distinct CDR3 sequences listed, nearly 10% were seen once. The V call is TRBV12-3 or TRBV12-4, the J call TRBJ2-3; TRBD1 matches 8 bases. This specimen consisted of PBMCs from the stem cell graft donor, obtained from the stem cell graft. The TCR originated in a human donor who donated a stem cell graft to a child with SCID. The CDR3 sequence: CASTDPHGQGGDTQYF. The CDR3 region has the DNA TGTGCCAGCACCGACCCCCACGGACAGGGTGGAGATACGCAGTATTTT.